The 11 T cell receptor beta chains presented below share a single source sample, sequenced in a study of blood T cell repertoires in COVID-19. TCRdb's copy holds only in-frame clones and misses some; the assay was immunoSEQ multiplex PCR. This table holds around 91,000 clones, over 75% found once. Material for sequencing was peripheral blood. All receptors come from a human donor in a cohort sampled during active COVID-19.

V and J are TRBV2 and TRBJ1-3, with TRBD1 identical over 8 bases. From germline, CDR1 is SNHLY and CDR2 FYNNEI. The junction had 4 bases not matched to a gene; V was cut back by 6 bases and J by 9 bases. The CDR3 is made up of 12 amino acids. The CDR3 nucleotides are TGTGCCAGCAGCCTGGACAGGGTCACCATATATTTT. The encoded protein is CASSLDRVTIYF.

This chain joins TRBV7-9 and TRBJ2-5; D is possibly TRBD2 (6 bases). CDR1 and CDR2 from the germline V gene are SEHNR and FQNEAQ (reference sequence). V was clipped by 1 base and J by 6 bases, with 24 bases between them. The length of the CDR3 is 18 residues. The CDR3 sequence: CASSLEGSGTIKRKTQYF. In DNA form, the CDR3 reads TGTGCCAGCAGCTTAGAAGGTAGCGGCACCATAAAACGGAAGACCCAGTACTTC.

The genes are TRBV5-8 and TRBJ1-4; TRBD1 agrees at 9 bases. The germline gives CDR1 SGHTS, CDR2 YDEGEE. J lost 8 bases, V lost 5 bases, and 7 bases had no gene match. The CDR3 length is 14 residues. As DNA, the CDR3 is TGTGCCAGCAGGTACAGGGGGCTGGGCGAAAAACTGTTTTTT. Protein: CASRYRGLGEKLFF.

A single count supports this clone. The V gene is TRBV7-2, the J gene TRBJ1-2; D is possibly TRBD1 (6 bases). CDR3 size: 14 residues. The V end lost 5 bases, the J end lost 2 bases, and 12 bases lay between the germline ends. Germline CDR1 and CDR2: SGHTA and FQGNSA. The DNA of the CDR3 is TGTGCCAGCAGCCTGCGGGGGGCCAACTATGGCTACACCTTC. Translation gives CASSLRGANYGYTF.

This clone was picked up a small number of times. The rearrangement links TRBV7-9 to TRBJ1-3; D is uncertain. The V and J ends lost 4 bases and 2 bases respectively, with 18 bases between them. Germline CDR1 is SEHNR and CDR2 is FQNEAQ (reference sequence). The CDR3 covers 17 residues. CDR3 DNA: TGTGCCAGCAGCTCCACCCGGGGAGGGCACGCTGGAAACACCATATATTTT. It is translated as CASSSTRGGHAGNTIYF.

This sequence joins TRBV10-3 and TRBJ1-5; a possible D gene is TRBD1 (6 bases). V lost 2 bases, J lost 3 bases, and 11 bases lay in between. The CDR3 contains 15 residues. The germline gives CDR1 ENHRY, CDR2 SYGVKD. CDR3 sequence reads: CAISETSGANQPQHF. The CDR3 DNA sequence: TGTGCCATCAGTGAGACCTCAGGGGCCAATCAGCCCCAGCATTTT.

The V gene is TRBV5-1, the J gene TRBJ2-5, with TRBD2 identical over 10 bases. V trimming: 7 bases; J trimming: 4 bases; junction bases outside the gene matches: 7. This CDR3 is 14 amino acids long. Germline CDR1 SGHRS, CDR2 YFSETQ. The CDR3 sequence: CASPGLAEGETQYF. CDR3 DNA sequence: TGCGCCAGCCCCGGACTAGCGGAAGGAGAGACCCAGTACTTC.

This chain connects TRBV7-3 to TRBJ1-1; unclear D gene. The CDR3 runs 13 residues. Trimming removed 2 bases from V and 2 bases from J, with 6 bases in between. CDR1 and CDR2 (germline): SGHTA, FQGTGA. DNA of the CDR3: TGTGCCAGCAGCTTATGGCAAAACACTGAAGCTTTCTTT. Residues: CASSLWQNTEAFF.

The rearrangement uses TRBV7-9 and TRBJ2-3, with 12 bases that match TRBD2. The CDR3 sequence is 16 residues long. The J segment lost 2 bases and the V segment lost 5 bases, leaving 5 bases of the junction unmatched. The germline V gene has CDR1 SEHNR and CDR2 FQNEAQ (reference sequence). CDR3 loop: CASSRTSGISTDTQYF. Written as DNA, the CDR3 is TGTGCCAGCAGCCGGACTAGCGGGATATCCACAGATACGCAGTATTTT.

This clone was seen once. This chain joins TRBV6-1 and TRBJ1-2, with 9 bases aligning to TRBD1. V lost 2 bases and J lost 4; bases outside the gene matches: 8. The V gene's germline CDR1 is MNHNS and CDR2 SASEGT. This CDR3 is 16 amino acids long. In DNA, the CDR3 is TGTGCCAGCAGTGAATGGGACAGGGAAGGGCCCTATGGCTACACCTTC. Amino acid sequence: CASSEWDREGPYGYTF.

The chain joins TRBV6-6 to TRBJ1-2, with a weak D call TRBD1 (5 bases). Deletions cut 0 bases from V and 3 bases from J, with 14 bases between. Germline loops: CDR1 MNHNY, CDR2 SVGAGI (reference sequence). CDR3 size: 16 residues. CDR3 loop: CASSYSPQGRDYGYTF. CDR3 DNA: TGTGCCAGCAGTTACTCGCCCCAGGGAAGAGACTATGGCTACACCTTC.